Following are 10 T cell receptor beta chains from one sample sequenced in a study of CD8+ T cells in alopecia areata. TCR sequencing used cDNA made by reverse transcription of extracted RNA. The data were produced by immunoSEQ multiplex PCR, yet TCRdb's version contains in-frame clones alone and is incomplete. In the table there are under 250,000 clones, approximately 60% of which are singletons. Sequencing was carried out using CD8+ T cells sorted from blood. The receptors come from a human donor in good health.

CDR3 sequence (DNA): TGTGCCAGCAGTTTATCGTACAGGGAAAGAAGCACAGATACGCAGTATTTT. As protein: CASSLSYRERSTDTQYF. J is TRBJ2-3 and V is TRBV27, with D possibly matching TRBD1 (6 bases). Trimming pared 0 bases from V and 0 bases from J, leaving 13 bases between. CDR1 MNHEY and CDR2 SMNVEV come from the germline V gene (reference sequence). This CDR3 contains 17 residues.

This rearrangement joins TRBV9 to TRBJ1-2; 9 positions agree with TRBD1. The V segment lost 1 base and the J segment 5 bases; nucleotides outside the gene matches: 12. Germline V gives CDR1 SGDLS, CDR2 YYNGEE. This CDR3 comprises 17 residues. CDR3 residues: CASSVSRTGAEGYGYTF. The CDR3 DNA reads TGTGCCAGCAGCGTAAGCCGGACAGGGGCGGAAGGATATGGCTACACCTTC.

This chain links TRBV11-2 with TRBJ2-7; possible D gene TRBD2, 5 bases. Germline lookup yields CDR1 SGHAT and CDR2 FQNNGV. The CDR3 is 14 amino acids. Trimming pared 0 bases from V and 3 bases from J, leaving 9 bases between. CDR3 in amino acids: CASSLDPTNYEQYF. CDR3 sequence (DNA): TGTGCCAGCAGCTTAGATCCGACTAACTACGAGCAGTACTTC.

In this sample, this clone turned up once. This chain connects TRBV7-9 to TRBJ1-2, with TRBD1 as a possible D gene (6 bases). The germline V and J ends were trimmed by 5 bases and 4 bases, with 11 bases remaining between them. CDR3 length: 13 amino acids. Germline CDR1 SEHNR, CDR2 FQNEAQ (reference sequence). The CDR3 spells CASSPDSPYGYTF. CDR3 bases: TGTGCCAGCAGCCCGGACAGTCCCTATGGCTACACCTTC.

A few counts support this clone. The J gene is TRBJ1-1, the V gene TRBV29-1, with D tentatively TRBD1 (6 bases). The CDR3 is made up of 13 amino acids. Germline V gives CDR1 SQVTM, CDR2 ANQGSEA. The ends were cut back, 7 bases at V and 0 bases at J, with 12 bases in the middle. CDR3 sequence: CSADSAMNTEAFF. The CDR3 region has the DNA TGCAGCGCGGACAGCGCCATGAACACTGAAGCTTTCTTT.

The rearrangement links TRBV4-2 to TRBJ2-5; tentative D call: TRBD2 (5 bases). Trimming left V 0 bases short and J 2 bases short, with 10 bases between. This CDR3 spans 15 amino acids. Germline V gene lookup returns CDR1 LGHNA and CDR2 YNFKEQ. CDR3 protein: CASSQDMDFQETQYF. Here the CDR3 DNA reads TGTGCCAGCAGCCAAGATATGGACTTTCAAGAGACCCAGTACTTC.

In DNA form, the CDR3 reads TGTGCCAGCAGCCAAGGGGGCGTGGGGGCTTTCTTT. It specifies CASSQGGVGAFF. The chain carries TRBV27 and TRBJ1-1; 7 nucleotides agree with TRBD1. The germline V gene has CDR1 MNHEY and CDR2 SMNVEV (reference sequence). The CDR3 covers 12 residues. J gave up 11 bases and V 6 bases, and 9 bases lay outside the gene matches.

This clone was seen many times. The chain combines TRBV7-2 with TRBJ2-5; TRBD2 agrees at 8 bases. V lost 4 bases to trimming and J lost 5 bases; unmatched junction nucleotides: 3. CDR3 length: 13 amino acids. The germline gives CDR1 SGHTA, CDR2 FQGNSA. This CDR3 reads CASSSREGETQYF. CDR3 DNA sequence: TGTGCCAGCAGCTCCCGGGAGGGGGAGACCCAGTACTTC.

The chain recombines TRBV29-1 with TRBJ2-7; 7 nucleotides align to TRBD1. Germline V gives CDR1 SQVTM, CDR2 ANQGSEA. V trimming: 6 bases; J trimming: 6 bases; junction bases outside the gene matches: 14. There are 14 residues in the CDR3. The CDR3 is CSVLPGTDLFEQYF. The CDR3, as DNA: TGCAGCGTCCTACCCGGGACAGATCTTTTCGAGCAGTACTTC.

J is TRBJ1-1 and V is TRBV30, with unresolved D. V lost 1 base to trimming and J lost 11 bases, with 8 bases between them. The germline CDR1 and CDR2 sequences are GTSNPN and SVGIG (reference sequence). This CDR3 is built from 10 residues. The CDR3 DNA reads as TGTGCCTGGAGTGGACCGAGCGCTTTCTTT. Protein product: CAWSGPSAFF. Together with reference TRBV30 and TRBJ1-1, the CDR3 gives the full variable domain: SQTIHQWPATLVQPVGSPLSLECTVEGTSNPNLYWYRQAAGRGLQLLFYSVGIGQISSEVPQNLSASRPQDRQFILSSKKLLLSDSGFYLCAWSGPSAFFGQGTRLTVV.